The next 16 T cell receptor beta chains were all read from a single sample in a study of cytomegalovirus exposure and HLA in healthy donors (dated by TCRdb to about 2017). The library was obtained by the immunoSEQ multiplex PCR assay. For the multiplex PCR, a mixture combining 60 forward primers for TCR Vbeta segments and 13 reverse primers for TCR Jbeta segments was used. What TCRdb holds here is the immuneACCESS table cut down to in-frame rearrangements. Part of the clones is not present; checked against another copy, under half of the missing clones reflect an unresolved V gene, and the others are unexplained. The sample yields nearly 110,000 clones; more than 70% were counted once. The ten largest clones represent approximately 2% of the sample. The sequencing sample was made of PBMCs. The receptors stem from a man aged 18-30 years in good health and CMV-seronegative.

This chain links TRBV5-6 with TRBJ2-5; D possibly corresponds to TRBD1 (6 bases). The DNA end is more similar to TRBJ2-7, so the J call may be wrong. The CDR3 length is 12 residues. Germline CDR1 reads SGHDT; CDR2 reads YYEEEE. CDR3 coding DNA: TGTGCCAGCAGCCCACAGGGCCACGAGCAGTACTTC. Translated: CASSPQGHEQYF.

There are a few counts of this clone. The chain carries TRBV4-1 and TRBJ1-2; perhaps TRBD1 as D (5 bases). The CDR3 is 16 residues long. V lost 0 bases and J lost 6, with 17 bases in between. Germline assignment: CDR1 MGHRA and CDR2 YSYEKL. The CDR3 region has the DNA TGCGCCAGCAGCCAAGACCTGGTGGGGCCCCTTGATGGCTACACCTTC. This codes for CASSQDLVGPLDGYTF.

The chain carries TRBV6-5 and TRBJ1-5; tentatively, D is TRBD1 (5 bases). V was clipped by 6 bases and J by 4 bases, with 13 bases between them. This CDR3 is 14 amino acids long. Looked up from germline, CDR1 is MNHEY and CDR2 is SVGAGI. CDR3 in amino acids: CASSPKGYNQPQHF. In DNA, the CDR3 is TGTGCCAGCAGCCCTAAGGGGTATAATCAGCCCCAGCATTTT.

V and J are TRBV29-1 and TRBJ2-1; 8 bases agree with TRBD1. Trimming removed 4 bases from V and 7 bases from J; junction bases left unmatched: 6. CDR1 is SQVTM and CDR2 is ANQGSEA in the germline V gene. The CDR3 is 13 residues long. As DNA, the CDR3 is TGCAGCGTTGCCAGGGGGCGAAGGAATGAGCAGTTCTTC. Its protein product is CSVARGRRNEQFF.

The V and J genes are TRBV5-1 and TRBJ1-4; 11 bases fit TRBD1. Losses at the gene ends were 4 bases for V and 0 bases for J; bases not matched to a gene: 8. Germline CDR1 SGHRS, CDR2 YFSETQ. The CDR3 covers 18 residues. For the CDR3, the DNA is TGCGCCAGCAGCATGGGACAGGGGGGCATTGCAACTAATGAAAAACTGTTTTTT. It codes for CASSMGQGGIATNEKLFF.

As to this clone: A read error may produce the germline difference seen at one junction end. The chain combines TRBV4-1 with TRBJ2-7; tentative D call: TRBD2 (5 bases). CDR3 length equals 13 residues. Germline V gene sequence: CDR1 MGHRA, CDR2 YSYEKL. The CDR3 region is CANSRPEGYEQYF. CDR3 bases: TGCGCCAACAGCCGTCCCGAGGGCTACGAGCAGTACTTC.

V is TRBV6-6 and J is TRBJ2-1; 15 bases are a match to TRBD2. This CDR3 is built from 15 residues. V gave up 6 bases and J gave up 7 bases; unmatched junction bases: 4. Germline CDR1 MNHNY, CDR2 SVGAGI (reference sequence). The CDR3 DNA is TGTGCCAGCAGCCGGACTAGCGGGGGGGGGAATGAGCAGTTCTTC. Its protein is CASSRTSGGGNEQFF.

The genes are TRBV13 and TRBJ1-3, with a tentative D call TRBD1 (6 bases). Trimming left V 6 bases short and J 2 bases short, with 14 bases between. Germline-derived CDR1 and CDR2 are PRHDT and FYEKMQ (reference sequence). The CDR3 has 15 residues. CDR3 DNA: TGTGCCAGCAGTCAGACGCAGGGGACTGGAAACACCATATATTTT. As protein: CASSQTQGTGNTIYF.

On this clone itself: Germline is not matched at one junction end, which may reflect a read error. The chain combines TRBV6-5 with TRBJ1-2; D is uncertain. CDR3 size: 14 residues. The germline V gene encodes CDR1 MNHEY and CDR2 SVGAGI. The CDR3 protein is CASSSPGGNYGYPF. CDR3 coding DNA: TGTGCCAGCAGTTCCCCCGGCGGAAACTATGGCTACCCCTTC.

The chain couples TRBV5-4 to TRBJ2-5, with 11 bases lining up with TRBD2. This CDR3 region has 18 residues. The V gene's germline CDR1 is SGHNT and CDR2 YYREEE (reference sequence). Trimming at V came to 4 bases and at J to 0 bases, leaving 11 bases not matched to a gene. Here the CDR3 DNA reads TGTGCCAGCAGCCCCGCTAGCGGGGGGACGATGTACCAAGAGACCCAGTACTTC. Translation: CASSPASGGTMYQETQYF.

This clone occurred once. The V and J genes are TRBV2 and TRBJ1-6; 7 bases fit TRBD1. Germline V gene data show CDR1 as SNHLY and CDR2 as FYNNEI. With V trimmed by 5 bases and J by 9 bases, 7 bases remained unmatched. The CDR3 extends over 14 amino acids. CDR3 sequence: CASSTGTVRSPLHF. The CDR3 nucleotides read TGTGCCAGCAGTACCGGGACAGTTCGTTCACCCCTCCACTTT.

CDR3 region: CASSHTTRQGALYTF. CDR3 DNA sequence: TGTGCCAGCAGCCACACAACACGACAGGGAGCCCTCTACACCTTC. The rearrangement links TRBV5-4 to TRBJ1-2; 7 bases are shared with TRBD1. This CDR3 region has 15 residues. V shed 4 bases and J 10 bases; nucleotides not matched to a gene: 16. Germline V gives CDR1 SGHNT, CDR2 YYREEE (reference sequence).

The rearrangement links TRBV19 to TRBJ2-6; D not certain. The germline V gene has CDR1 LNHDA and CDR2 SQIVND (reference sequence). This CDR3 is built from 16 residues. Trimming took 0 bases from V and 4 from J, leaving 10 bases between them. The CDR3 region has the DNA TGTGCCAGTAGTATAGATCAGGTTGCAGGGGCCAACGTCCTGACTTTC. It specifies CASSIDQVAGANVLTF.

The rearrangement links TRBV9 to TRBJ2-3; 10 bases are shared with TRBD2. The CDR3 totals 14 residues. The V segment lost 3 bases and the J segment 7 bases; nucleotides outside the gene matches: 5. Germline V lookup: CDR1 SGDLS, CDR2 YYNGEE. The CDR3 loop reads CASSGSGGANTQYF. The DNA for the CDR3 is TGTGCCAGCAGCGGAAGCGGGGGGGCCAATACGCAGTATTTT.

This sequence joins TRBV7-6 and TRBJ2-7; 10 bases are shared with TRBD1. Germline V gene lookup returns CDR1 SGHVS and CDR2 FNYEAQ. The CDR3 length is 15 residues. The V and J ends lost 6 bases and 4 bases, in that order; junction bases with no gene match: 9. CDR3 in amino acids: CASSSRGQGFYEQYF. The CDR3 DNA follows: TGTGCCAGCAGTTCCCGGGGACAGGGGTTTTACGAGCAGTACTTC.

The rearrangement joins TRBV5-1 to TRBJ2-6; 7 bases are shared with TRBD1. V was clipped by 4 bases and J by 2 bases; unmatched bases: 6. Germline lookup yields CDR1 SGHRS and CDR2 YFSETQ. The CDR3 is made up of 16 amino acids. Here the CDR3 reads CASSTLQGTGANVLTF. As DNA, the CDR3 is TGCGCCAGCAGCACCCTACAGGGGACTGGGGCCAACGTCCTGACTTTC.